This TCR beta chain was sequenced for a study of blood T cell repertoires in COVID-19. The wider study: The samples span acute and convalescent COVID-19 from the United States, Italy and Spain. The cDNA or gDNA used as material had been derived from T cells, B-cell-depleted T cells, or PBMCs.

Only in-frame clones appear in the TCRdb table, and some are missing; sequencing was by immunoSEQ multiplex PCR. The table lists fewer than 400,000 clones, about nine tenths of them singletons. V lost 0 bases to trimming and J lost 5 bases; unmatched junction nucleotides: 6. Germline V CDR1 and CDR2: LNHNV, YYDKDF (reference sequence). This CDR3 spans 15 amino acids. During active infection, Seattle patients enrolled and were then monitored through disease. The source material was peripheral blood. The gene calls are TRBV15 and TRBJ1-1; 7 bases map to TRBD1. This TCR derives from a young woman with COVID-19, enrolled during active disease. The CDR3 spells CATSRERQGGTEAFF. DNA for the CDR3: TGTGCCACCAGCAGAGAGAGACAGGGTGGAACTGAAGCTTTCTTT. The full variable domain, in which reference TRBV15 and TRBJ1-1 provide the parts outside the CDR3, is DAMVIQNPRYQVTQFGKPVTLSCSQTLNHNVMYWYQQKSSQAPKLLFHYYDKDFNNEADTPDNFQSRRPNTSFCFLDIRSPGLGDTAMYLCATSRERQGGTEAFFGQGTRLTVV.